This TCR beta chain was recorded in a study of blood T cell repertoires in COVID-19. Study information: Acute-phase and convalescent COVID-19 samples originated in the United States, Italy and Spain. T cells, B-cell-depleted T cells, or PBMCs supplied cDNA or gDNA.

CDR1 is SGHNT and CDR2 is YYREEE in the germline V gene (reference sequence). The CDR3 sequence is 15 residues long. V was cut by 4 bases and J by 6 bases, with 17 bases left in between. Assay used: immunoSEQ multiplex PCR; TCRdb lists only in-frame clones, some missing. The data contain 150,000 to 200,000 clones, approximately 88% of them singletons. This sequence originates from a woman aged 80 or older with active or convalescent COVID-19. Specimen: peripheral blood. This chain connects TRBV5-4 to TRBJ2-1; TRBD2 is a possible D gene (6 bases). CDR3 in amino acids: CASSPPGVASNEQFF. The CDR3 nucleotides are TGTGCCAGCAGCCCCCCGGGAGTGGCGTCCAATGAGCAGTTCTTC.